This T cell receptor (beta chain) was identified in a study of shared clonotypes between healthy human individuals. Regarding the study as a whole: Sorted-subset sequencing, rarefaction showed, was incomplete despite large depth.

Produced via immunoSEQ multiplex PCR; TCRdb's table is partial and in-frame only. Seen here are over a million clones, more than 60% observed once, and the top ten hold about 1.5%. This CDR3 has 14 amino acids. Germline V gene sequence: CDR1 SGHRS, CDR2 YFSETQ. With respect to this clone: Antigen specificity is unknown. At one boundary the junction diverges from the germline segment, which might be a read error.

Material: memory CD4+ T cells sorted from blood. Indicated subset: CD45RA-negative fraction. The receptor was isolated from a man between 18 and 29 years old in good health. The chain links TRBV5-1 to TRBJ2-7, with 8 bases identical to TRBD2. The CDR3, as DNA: TGCGCCAGCGCGTCCTCGGGGGGGCCTTACGGGCAGTACTTC. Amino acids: CASASSGGPYGQYF.